The present entry profiles one T cell receptor beta chain with its context. This entry comes from a study of blood T cell repertoires in COVID-19. The CDR3 loop spans 12 amino acids. The germline V gene has CDR1 SNHLY and CDR2 FYNNEI. Trimming cost V 10 bases and J 1 base, with 10 bases left between them. Clones were sequenced by immunoSEQ multiplex PCR, and TCRdb holds only the in-frame ones, with some missing. The sample holds about 140,000 clones, about 86% seen once. Sequenced: peripheral blood. The rearrangement links TRBV2 to TRBJ1-1, with D perhaps TRBD1 (5 bases). This receptor was identified in a woman aged 55-69 years with acute or convalescent COVID-19. CDR3 loop: CANLGQNTEAFF. The CDR3 nucleotides are TGTGCCAATCTTGGACAGAACACTGAAGCTTTCTTT.